The clone carrying this T cell receptor beta chain was seen a single time. These data belong to a study of shared T cell receptors in the human thymus. Only in-frame clones appear in the TCRdb table, and some are missing; sequencing was by immunoSEQ multiplex PCR. The sample includes 720,000 or so clones, 80% to 90% of them seen just once. The same sample was also used in a study of human thymus T cells. That paper states: The thymus tissue came from resections taken during corrective heart surgery.

What was sequenced was thymocytes. The receptor's source is a girl under three years old with a congenital heart defect.

The CDR3 spells CASSLRDRRPDTGELFF. Here the CDR3 DNA reads TGTGCCAGTAGTCTGCGGGACCGTCGCCCGGACACCGGGGAGCTGTTTTTT. The rearrangement links TRBV19 to TRBJ2-2; the D gene is possibly TRBD2 (6 bases). V lost 5 bases, J lost 3 bases, and 19 bases lay in between. This CDR3 comprises 17 residues. Germline V lookup: CDR1 LNHDA, CDR2 SQIVND (reference sequence). Full variable domain (outside the CDR3, taken from reference TRBV19 and TRBJ2-2): DGGITQSPKYLFRKEGQNVTLSCEQNLNHDAMYWYRQDPGQGLRLIYYSQIVNDFQKGDIAEGYSVSREKKESFPLTVTSAQKNPTAFYLCASSLRDRRPDTGELFFGEGSRLTVL.